Below are 21 T cell receptor beta chains sequenced from a single sample in a study of blood T cells in healthy people across ages (dated by TCRdb to about 2015). Libraries came from 5' RACE. This sample was sequenced with an Illumina HiSeq 2500. A second roughly 7 to 11 cycle PCR used a sample-barcoded 5' primer and a J-beta primer mix. TCRdb took the public reads, trimmed them with fastp at Q25, ran MiXCR for clone calling and kept in-frame beta chains. Entries that share a CDR3 protein sequence are merged under the most common genes and DNA. The sample table lists 800,000 or so distinct CDR3 sequences, about 25% of them with a count of one. Approximately 3.7% of the sample is taken by the ten largest. This same sample was also part of a study on T cells of mothers and their children.

The sequenced sample consisted of blood. These receptor sequences come from a boy younger than 18 in good health.

This clonotype came up a few times. The chain uses TRBV6-5 and TRBJ2-6; D is unresolved. Germline V lookup: CDR1 MNHEY, CDR2 SVGAGI. The CDR3 extends over 15 amino acids. With 2 bases removed from V and 0 bases from J, the gap between germline ends came to 5 bases. CDR3 coding DNA: TGTGCCAGCAGTTACAGCGTCTCTGGGGCCAACGTCCTGACTTTC. As protein: CASSYSVSGANVLTF.

The J gene is TRBJ2-7, the V gene TRBV14, with unresolved D. V lost 3 bases, J lost 2 bases, and 8 bases lay in between. The CDR3 sequence is 13 residues long. Germline lookup yields CDR1 SGHDN and CDR2 FVKESK. The CDR3 nucleotides are TGTGCCAGCAGCCACCTCGACCCCTACGAGCAGTACTTC. It is translated as CASSHLDPYEQYF.

The chain carries TRBV6-5 and TRBJ2-7, with D unresolved. This CDR3 is 12 amino acids long. From germline, CDR1 is MNHEY and CDR2 SVGAGI. Trimming stripped 8 bases from V and 0 bases from J, with 8 bases between. The CDR3 region has the DNA TGTGCCAGCCACGGGTCCTCCTACGAGCAGTACTTC. The encoded protein is CASHGSSYEQYF.

The J gene is TRBJ2-3, the V gene TRBV15, with 8 bases matching TRBD1. Germline-derived CDR1 and CDR2 are LNHNV and YYDKDF (reference sequence). This CDR3 region has 16 residues. J lost 3 bases, V lost 5 bases, and 10 bases had no gene match. The CDR3 here is CATSPIRTGRTDTQYF. CDR3 bases: TGTGCCACCAGCCCCATAAGGACAGGGAGGACAGATACGCAGTATTTT.

The table lists this clonotype with a few counts. V is TRBV4-2 and J is TRBJ2-1; 8 bases are shared with TRBD2. V lost 1 base and J lost 3; bases outside the gene matches: 2. There are 15 residues in the CDR3. The germline CDR1 and CDR2 sequences are LGHNA and YNFKEQ. The CDR3 nucleotides are TGTGCCAGCAGCCAAGCGGGGGGGGGCTACAATGAGCAGTTCTTC. Translated: CASSQAGGGYNEQFF.

This clonotype was counted between two and nine times. The chain combines TRBV19 with TRBJ1-5; 10 bases align to TRBD1. V shed 4 bases, J shed 5 bases, and the junction held 2 bases outside the gene matches. The CDR3 runs to 14 residues. Germline V CDR1 and CDR2: LNHDA, SQIVND (reference sequence). In DNA, the CDR3 is TGTGCCAGTAGTAGACAGGGGGCTCATCAGCCCCAGCATTTT. It yields the protein CASSRQGAHQPQHF. The variable domain in full, with the rest retrieved from reference TRBV19 and TRBJ1-5, is DGGITQSPKYLFRKEGQNVTLSCEQNLNHDAMYWYRQDPGQGLRLIYYSQIVNDFQKGDIAEGYSVSREKKESFPLTVTSAQKNPTAFYLCASSRQGAHQPQHFGDGTRLSIL.

The chain recombines TRBV7-2 with TRBJ1-2, with D perhaps TRBD1 (5 bases). The germline V gene encodes CDR1 SGHTA and CDR2 FQGNSA. This CDR3 spans 15 amino acids. Between the trimmed V and J ends, which lost 5 bases and 7 bases, there was a span of 20 bases. The CDR3, as DNA: TGTGCCAGCAGCGTAGACCTTCGGGACGATTGTGGCTACACCTTC. Amino acids: CASSVDLRDDCGYTF.

The rearrangement uses TRBV20-1 and TRBJ2-5, with 7 positions matching TRBD2. CDR3 length: 14 residues. With V trimmed by 5 bases and J by 3 bases, 9 bases remained unmatched. CDR1 DFQATT and CDR2 SNEGSKA come from the germline V gene (reference sequence). CDR3 region: CSAQPAGRKETQYF. The DNA for the CDR3 is TGCAGTGCTCAACCAGCGGGACGAAAAGAGACCCAGTACTTC.

Many counts were recorded for this clonotype. The genes are TRBV7-8 and TRBJ2-7; D remains unclear. Germline lookup yields CDR1 SGHVS and CDR2 FQNEAQ. Trimming took off 3 bases at V and 0 bases at J, with 9 bases between the two ends. The CDR3 contains 14 residues. CDR3 in amino acids: CASSFGRTSYEQYF. CDR3 nucleotide sequence: TGTGCCAGCAGCTTCGGCAGGACCTCCTACGAGCAGTACTTC.

This chain connects TRBV15 to TRBJ2-1, with TRBD1 matching over 9 bases. The V gene end was trimmed by 1 base and the J gene end by 6 bases; junction bases not matched to a gene: 7. The CDR3 has 16 residues. The germline gives CDR1 LNHNV, CDR2 YYDKDF (reference sequence). In DNA, the CDR3 is TGTGCCACCAGCAGAGGGGGGACAGGGCCCCTCAATGAGCAGTTCTTC. Translating it yields CATSRGGTGPLNEQFF.

The rearrangement links TRBV29-1 to TRBJ1-1; 11 bases agree with TRBD1. After removal of 4 bases from V and 6 bases from J, the junction contained 7 bases not matched to a gene. The V gene's germline CDR1 is SQVTM and CDR2 ANQGSEA. The CDR3 spans 14 residues. The chain's CDR3 is CSVGGTGGSAEAFF. The CDR3 bases are TGCAGCGTTGGTGGGACAGGGGGTTCAGCTGAAGCTTTCTTT.

This chain connects TRBV9 to TRBJ1-4, with D maybe TRBD1 (6 bases). V lost 0 bases to trimming and J lost 7 bases, with 10 bases between them. Germline V gene data show CDR1 as SGDLS and CDR2 as YYNGEE. The CDR3 is made up of 14 amino acids. CDR3 loop: CASSVGWGAEKLFF. The CDR3 bases are TGTGCCAGCAGCGTAGGCTGGGGGGCTGAAAAACTGTTTTTT.

This clonotype was counted a few times. This sequence joins TRBV28 and TRBJ2-3, with 8 bases identical to TRBD2. J lost 0 bases, V lost 7 bases, and 12 bases had no gene match. This CDR3 region has 17 residues. The germline CDR1 and CDR2 sequences are MDHEN and SYDVKM. CDR3: CASNTHLTSVSTDTQYF. CDR3 DNA: TGTGCCAGCAATACCCATCTGACTAGCGTTAGCACAGATACGCAGTATTTT.

This CDR3 is CASSFGKGQVGETQYF. CDR3 bases: TGTGCCAGCAGCTTCGGGAAGGGACAAGTGGGAGAGACCCAGTACTTC. The rearrangement joins TRBV5-8 to TRBJ2-5, with D perhaps matching TRBD1 (6 bases). The germline V gene encodes CDR1 SGHTS and CDR2 YDEGEE. The CDR3 is 16 amino acids. Trimming stripped 2 bases from V and 4 bases from J, with 18 bases between.

This clonotype was seen a single time. A much larger clonotype is one base distant, so this may be a read error. The V call is TRBV28, the J call TRBJ2-3; 10 nucleotides align to TRBD2. The germline CDR1 and CDR2 sequences are MDHEN and SYDVKM. The ends lost 1 base at V and 7 bases at J; junction bases unmatched: 11. The CDR3 has 17 amino acids. The CDR3 sequence is CASSLSGSSGSLNTQYF. The DNA for the CDR3 is TGTGCCAGCAGTTTATCGGGTTCTAGCGGGAGCCTAAATACGCAGTATTTT.

This clonotype was seen a few times. V is TRBV7-8 and J is TRBJ2-7; a weak D match, TRBD1 (5 bases). The ends were cut back, 5 bases at V and 2 bases at J, with 13 bases in the middle. In germline, CDR1 is SGHVS, CDR2 FQNEAQ. CDR3 length: 14 residues. CDR3 in amino acids: CASSPTEAPYEQYF. The CDR3 DNA reads TGTGCCAGCAGCCCGACAGAGGCCCCCTACGAGCAGTACTTC.

This clonotype was detected a few times. This chain's CDR3 is CASMRTGLEQYF. In nucleotides, the CDR3 is TGTGCCAGCATGCGAACAGGGCTCGAGCAGTACTTC. This chain uses TRBV21-1 with TRBJ2-1; TRBD1, the table's D call, lacks a check against the DNA. Matching the DNA end better, TRBJ2-7 makes the J call doubtful. TRBV21-1 is marked as a pseudogene. This CDR3 is 12 amino acids long.

The chain recombines TRBV9 with TRBJ2-6; either TRBD1 or TRBD2 may supply D (5 bases each). Germline CDR1 and CDR2: SGDLS and YYNGEE. The CDR3 runs 17 residues. V shed 4 bases and J shed 0 bases, with 14 bases lying between them. CDR3 sequence reads: CASSIGTFDSGANVLTF. The CDR3 DNA reads as TGTGCCAGCAGCATTGGGACGTTTGACTCTGGGGCCAACGTCCTGACTTTC.

This chain links TRBV29-1 with TRBJ2-2; D is unresolved. Germline V gives CDR1 SQVTM, CDR2 ANQGSEA. CDR3 size: 12 residues. Trimming took off 7 bases at V and 3 bases at J, with 9 bases between the two ends. The CDR3 DNA is TGCAGCGCGCATTGGGACACCGGGGAGCTGTTTTTT. Translated: CSAHWDTGELFF.

The genes are TRBV4-3 and TRBJ2-7; D gene uncertain. The CDR3 sequence is 14 residues long. Germline V gene data show CDR1 as LGHNA and CDR2 as YSLEER. Trimming pared 1 base from V and 5 bases from J, leaving 12 bases between. This chain's CDR3 is CASSQGNPEDEQYF. For the CDR3, the DNA is TGCGCCAGCAGCCAAGGTAATCCTGAAGACGAGCAGTACTTC.

J is TRBJ2-7 and V is TRBV27; no firm D call. Germline CDR1 is MNHEY and CDR2 is SMNVEV (reference sequence). The V end lost 7 bases, the J end lost 0 bases, and 7 bases lay between the germline ends. CDR3 size: 12 residues. The CDR3 coding sequence is TGTGCCAGCACCTCGAGCTCCTACGAGCAGTACTTC. It yields the protein CASTSSSYEQYF.